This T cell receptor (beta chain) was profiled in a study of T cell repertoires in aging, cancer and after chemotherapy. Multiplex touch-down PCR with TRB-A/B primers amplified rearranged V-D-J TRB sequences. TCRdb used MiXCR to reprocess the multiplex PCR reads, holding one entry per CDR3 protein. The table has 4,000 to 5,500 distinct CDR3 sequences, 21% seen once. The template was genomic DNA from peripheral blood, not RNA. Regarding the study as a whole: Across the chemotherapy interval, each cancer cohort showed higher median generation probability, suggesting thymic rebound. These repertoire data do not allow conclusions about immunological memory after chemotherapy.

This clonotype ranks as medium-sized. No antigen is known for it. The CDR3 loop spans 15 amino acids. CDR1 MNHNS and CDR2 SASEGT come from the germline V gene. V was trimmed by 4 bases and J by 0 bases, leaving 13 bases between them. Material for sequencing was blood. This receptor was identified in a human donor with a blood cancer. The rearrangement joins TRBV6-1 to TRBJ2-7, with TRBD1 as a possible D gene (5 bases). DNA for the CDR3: TGTGCCAGCAGTGTCGGTGGGGCAAGCTCCTACGAGCAGTACTTC. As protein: CASSVGGASSYEQYF.